This T cell receptor beta chain was identified in a study of T cell responses to AZD1222 COVID-19 vaccine. Study results and limitations: Two doses of AZD1222 preceded a rise in Spike-specific TCR breadth and depth. Donors skewed white British and female; clonal diversity was possibly underestimated.

Worth noting for this clone: Its antigen is undetermined.

Germline V gene sequence: CDR1 KGHDR, CDR2 SFDVKD. Germline trimming cut 4 bases from V and 1 base from J; bases unmatched to any gene: 8. This CDR3 spans 18 amino acids. The data were produced by immunoSEQ multiplex PCR, yet TCRdb's version contains in-frame clones alone and is incomplete. Counted here are 100,000 to 120,000 clones, just under 95% occurring once; the ten biggest clones make up 2% to 2.5%. The J gene is TRBJ2-6, the V gene TRBV24-1; TRBD1 agrees at 8 bases. The source is an adult who received the AZD1222 COVID-19 vaccine. Specimen: peripheral blood, collected 28 days after the second AZD1222 dose. CDR3 in amino acids: CATSDSGTGESGANVLTF. In nucleotides, the CDR3 is TGTGCCACCAGTGACTCCGGGACAGGAGAATCTGGGGCCAACGTCCTGACTTTC.